This T cell receptor beta chain was sequenced during a study of blood T cell repertoires in COVID-19. The CDR3 runs 15 residues. Germline V gene data show CDR1 as MNHEY and CDR2 as SVGEGT. V was clipped by 4 bases and J by 1 base; unmatched bases: 4. Sequenced by immunoSEQ multiplex PCR; TCRdb stores in-frame clones only, minus some. The sample carries under 80,000 clones, around 86% recorded once. This chain connects TRBV6-2 or TRBV6-3 to TRBJ2-3; 8 bases are shared with TRBD1. The sequenced sample consisted of peripheral blood. The source of this sequence is a man aged 70-80 years with active COVID-19. The CDR3 DNA is TGTGCCAGCAGTTCCCCGGGACAGGGCACAGATACGCAGTATTTT. It specifies CASSSPGQGTDTQYF.